Below, 16 T cell receptor beta chains from the same sample are listed, as sequenced in a study of CD8 T cells in Susac syndrome. The authors reverse transcribed 0.5 to 1 ug RNA with random hexamers. TCRdb redid the calling of the immunoSEQ multiplex PCR reads with MiXCR, one entry per CDR3 protein. This sample has approximately 190,000 distinct CDR3 sequences, with roughly 92% found just once. Sequenced: CD4+ T cells from PBMCs. Receptor source: a human donor in good health.

J is TRBJ2-7 and V is TRBV5-5; weak D call: TRBD1 (6 bases). This CDR3 contains 13 residues. The germline CDR1 and CDR2 sequences are SGHKS and YYEKEE (reference sequence). Trimming left V 1 base short and J 5 bases short, with 10 bases between. The CDR3 region is CASSLTGTHEQYF. CDR3 nucleotides: TGTGCCAGCAGCTTGACAGGGACCCACGAGCAGTACTTC.

CDR3 residues: CASRSRVPVGNEQFF. CDR3 coding DNA: TGTGCCAGCAGAAGTAGGGTACCTGTGGGCAATGAGCAGTTCTTC. This chain links TRBV7-8 with TRBJ2-1; no definite D call. The V end was cut by 6 bases, the J end by 6 bases, with 18 bases between. The germline CDR1 and CDR2 sequences are SGHVS and FQNEAQ. This CDR3 comprises 15 residues.

J is TRBJ2-1 and V is TRBV15; D might be TRBD2 (7 bases). CDR1 and CDR2 from the germline V gene are LNHNV and YYDKDF (reference sequence). CDR3 size: 16 residues. Trimming removed 0 bases from V and 4 bases from J, with 13 bases in between. The CDR3 here is CATSRDRGAGYNEQFF. DNA for the CDR3: TGTGCCACCAGCAGAGATCGGGGGGCGGGGTACAATGAGCAGTTCTTC.

Concerning this clonotype itself: The junction shows a germline mismatch at one end, possibly a read error. The genes are TRBV7-6 and TRBJ2-2, with TRBD2 matching over 12 bases. The CDR3 is made up of 18 amino acids. Per the germline V gene, CDR1 is SGHVS and CDR2 is FNYEAQ. Written as DNA, the CDR3 is TGTGCCAGCACCCAGACCCCTAGCGGGGGGGTGGACACCGGGGAGCTTTTTTTT. It codes for CASTQTPSGGVDTGELFF.

The chain couples TRBV20-1 to TRBJ1-2; 7 bases line up with TRBD1. There are 12 residues in the CDR3. The germline CDR1 and CDR2 sequences are DFQATT and SNEGSKA (reference sequence). The trim removed 7 bases at V and 5 bases at J, leaving 7 bases unmatched. The CDR3 DNA follows: TGCAGTGGCAAGTCGACAGGGTATGGCTACACCTTC. This gives the protein CSGKSTGYGYTF.

In its sample, this clonotype was seen once. The chain is built from TRBV7-6 and TRBJ2-7, with D perhaps being TRBD1 or TRBD2 (5 bases each). The V end was cut by 1 base, the J end by 1 base, with 8 bases between. Germline lookup yields CDR1 SGHVS and CDR2 FNYEAQ. The CDR3 has 14 amino acids. CDR3 in DNA: TGTGCCAGCAGCTTAGATGGGGGTTCCTACGAGCAGTACGTC. It specifies CASSLDGGSYEQYV.

The rearrangement uses TRBV5-1 and TRBJ1-6, with TRBD1 matching 9 bases. CDR1 and CDR2 (germline): SGHRS, YFSETQ. CDR3 length equals 16 residues. Trimming removed 4 bases from V and 9 bases from J; junction bases left unmatched: 11. The CDR3 DNA reads as TGCGCCAGCAGCCCCGACGCCACAGGGGGCAGTTCACCCCTCCACTTT. Translating gives CASSPDATGGSSPLHF.

This CDR3 is CAIPIWGQPSEGETQYF. CDR3 nucleotides: TGTGCCATCCCCATTTGGGGACAGCCTTCCGAGGGAGAGACCCAGTACTTC. The rearrangement links TRBV21-1 to TRBJ2-5; the DNA was not compared with TRBD1, the D call given in the table. TRBV21-1 is a recognized pseudogene. This CDR3 is built from 17 residues.

The chain joins TRBV5-4 to TRBJ1-1; D perhaps matches TRBD1 (5 bases). The V and J ends lost 2 bases and 1 base respectively, with 12 bases between them. In germline, CDR1 is SGHNT, CDR2 YYREEE (reference sequence). The CDR3 has 15 residues. The CDR3, as DNA: TGTGCCAGCAGCTTATTCGGGACGGGGAACACTGAAGCTTTCTTT. Amino acids: CASSLFGTGNTEAFF.

This clonotype was observed once. The chain's CDR3 is CASSQDAGRTQYF. In nucleotides, the CDR3 is TGTGCCAGCAGCCAAGACGCTGGCCGGACCCAGTACTTC. This chain joins TRBV14 and TRBJ2-5; the D is unclear. CDR3 size: 13 residues. Germline V gene lookup returns CDR1 SGHDN and CDR2 FVKESK. V was pared by 0 bases and J by 7 bases, with 9 bases between.

This clonotype has only a few counts. The chain couples TRBV7-3 to TRBJ1-1; D uncertain. CDR1 and CDR2 from the germline V gene are SGHTA and FQGTGA. Trimming cost V 1 base and J 5 bases, with 11 bases left between them. The CDR3 totals 14 residues. For the CDR3, the DNA is TGTGCCAGCAGCTTAAGGTGGGGAGGGACTGAAGCTTTCTTT. This codes for CASSLRWGGTEAFF.

Here the CDR3 reads CASSIGTQKGGYTF. The CDR3, as DNA: TGTGCCAGTAGTATTGGGACCCAAAAGGGCGGCTACACCTTC. The chain links TRBV19 to TRBJ1-2; TRBD1 might be the D (5 bases). From germline, CDR1 is LNHDA and CDR2 SQIVND (reference sequence). V was trimmed by 3 bases and J by 8 bases, leaving 16 bases between them. The CDR3 sequence is 14 residues long.

The V and J genes are TRBV6-1 and TRBJ1-3; D unclear. The V and J ends lost 6 bases and 4 bases respectively, with 13 bases between them. The CDR3 consists of 14 residues. The germline CDR1 and CDR2 sequences are MNHNS and SASEGT. In nucleotides, the CDR3 is TGTGCCAGCAGCCCAGCTCGGAACGGAAACACCATATATTTT. Protein sequence: CASSPARNGNTIYF.

The chain carries TRBV7-6 and TRBJ2-3; TRBD1 matches 12 bases. This CDR3 has 19 residues. V shed 3 bases and J 0 bases; nucleotides not matched to a gene: 10. The V gene's germline CDR1 is SGHVS and CDR2 FNYEAQ. The CDR3 loop is CASSFLGQGAGQSTDTQYF. DNA of the CDR3: TGTGCCAGCAGCTTCCTGGGACAGGGGGCCGGGCAGAGCACAGATACGCAGTATTTT.

The J gene is TRBJ1-2, the V gene TRBV28, with D uncertain. V was shortened by 4 bases and J by 7 bases, with 10 bases between the two germline ends. CDR1 MDHEN and CDR2 SYDVKM come from the germline V gene. This CDR3 is 12 amino acids long. Here the CDR3 reads CASSSGPTGYTF. CDR3 bases: TGTGCCAGCAGTTCTGGCCCGACTGGCTACACCTTC.

V and J are TRBV20-1 and TRBJ2-7; tentative D call: TRBD2 (5 bases). V was trimmed by 6 bases and J by 0 bases, leaving 15 bases between them. CDR3 length equals 14 residues. The germline V gene has CDR1 DFQATT and CDR2 SNEGSKA (reference sequence). CDR3 protein: CSAQTADGSYEQYF. The CDR3 coding sequence is TGCAGTGCCCAAACAGCGGACGGCTCCTACGAGCAGTACTTC.